This T cell receptor beta chain was recorded in a study of cytomegalovirus exposure and HLA in healthy donors. The germline V gene encodes CDR1 MNHEY and CDR2 SMNVEV (reference sequence). CDR3 length: 13 amino acids. Trimming removed 4 bases from V and 5 bases from J; junction bases left unmatched: 4. Study outcomes and limitations: Sequencing depth roughly uniform across donors was assumed in presence/absence analyses.

Researchers ran the PCR with 60 Vbeta and 13 Jbeta primers. Source study methods: Later analysis identified tens of millions of unique TCR beta chains, roughly 11 million shared. TCRdb keeps only in-frame clones here, not all; method: immunoSEQ multiplex PCR. V, J and clone size reflect that table, while D and trimming were determined from the DNA. This table holds 200,000 to 250,000 clones, 80% to 90% found once. A few counts support this clone. The antigen remains undetermined. What was sequenced was PBMCs. The TCR was taken from a man aged 30 to 45 in good health and CMV-seronegative. This chain uses TRBV27 with TRBJ2-7, with 8 bases aligning to TRBD1. This CDR3 is CASSSTGVDEQYF. As DNA, the CDR3 is TGTGCCAGCAGTTCGACAGGGGTTGACGAGCAGTACTTC.